This T cell receptor (beta chain) was identified in a study of CD8 T cells in ankylosing spondylitis. General observations from the study: Earlier work had already found some motif variants in reactive arthritis synovial fluid and blood. A TCR beta motif of several highly homologous variants seemed to mark ankylosing spondylitis blood.

This clonotype was observed at least ten times. What it binds is not known. V lost 6 bases to trimming and J lost 4 bases; unmatched junction nucleotides: 17. The CDR3 consists of 18 residues. Germline lookup yields CDR1 MNHEY and CDR2 SVGEGT. Preparation of TCR beta libraries was done by quantitative 5'-RACE with molecular barcodes. In TCRdb, the 5' RACE reads were re-called with MiXCR into one record per CDR3 protein. Of some 140,000 distinct CDR3 sequences in the sample, about 10% were seen once. The TCR comes from a female donor with ankylosing spondylitis or in good health (not recorded which). The sample taken for sequencing was blood, either unsorted or a sorted T cell fraction (not recorded which). The rearrangement links TRBV6-2 or TRBV6-3 to TRBJ2-2; 7 positions agree with TRBD1. CDR3 protein: CASSPLPPDRKLTGELFF. DNA for the CDR3: TGTGCCAGCAGCCCCCTACCCCCGGACAGGAAACTCACCGGGGAGCTGTTTTTT.